This T cell receptor beta chain was sequenced in a study of CD8 T cells in Susac syndrome. The authors carried out high-throughput sequencing of TCR beta. They applied it to CD8+ and CD4+ T cells obtained from blood. Treatment-naive patients with stable or active relapsing-remitting disease were the multiple sclerosis controls. For this clonotype: No antigen is known for it.

The CDR3 is made up of 13 amino acids. Deletions cut 1 base from V and 3 bases from J, with 10 bases between. Germline loops: CDR1 SQVTM, CDR2 ANQGSEA. Random hexamers were used to reverse transcribe 0.5 to 1 ug of RNA. An immunoSEQ multiplex PCR amplified TCR beta CDR3 over 54 Vbeta and 13 Jbeta. TCRdb passed the immunoSEQ multiplex PCR reads through MiXCR, listing each CDR3 protein once. Of some 300,000 distinct CDR3 sequences listed, about 91% are singletons. Broader study findings: It was acknowledged in the study that its TCR sequencing and HLA analysis involved a relatively small number of individuals.

This TCR derives from a human donor with multiple sclerosis. Sequenced material: CD8+ T cells from PBMCs. The chain joins TRBV29-1 to TRBJ2-7, with a tentative D call TRBD2 (5 bases). CDR3 bases: TGCAGCGTTGAAGGGACGGGATACTACGAGCAGTACTTC. Its translation is CSVEGTGYYEQYF.